This T cell receptor beta chain appears in the sequencing data of a study of control samples from healthy donors and cancer patients (TCRdb year 2020). In regard to this clone: The antigen it binds to is not known. Base qualities were left out, and no much larger clone turns up one base away.

In the germline V gene, CDR1 corresponds to MNHNS and CDR2 to SASEGT. Spanning cysteine to phenylalanine, the CDR3 consists of 16 amino acids. The sequence is cut down to CDR3 DNA, 48 bases in frame from base 1. After removal of 4 bases from V and 6 bases from J, the junction retains 13 bases not matched to a gene. Preparation of the library involved the immunoSEQ multiplex PCR assay. TCRdb provides this immuneACCESS table in a form limited to in-frame rearrangements. Some clones are lacking; in checked studies, under half of them reflect an unresolved V gene, and why the rest are absent is not known. Across this sample there are some 250,000 clones, with about four fifths seen only once. The ten largest make up 13% of the sample.

The sequencing sample was made of PBMCs. This TCR derives from a woman between 55 and 75 years old with lung cancer. Rearrangement joined TRBV6-1 to TRBJ2-7; 9 of the junction bases match TRBD1. The DNA sequence is as follows: TGTGCCAGCAGTGGGGGACAGGGTTTACAACGGGGCGAGCAGTACTTC. Its product reads: CASSGGQGLQRGEQYF.